Shown below are 4 T cell receptor beta chains from a single sample sequenced in a study of T cells expressing NK-cell markers. TCRdb reprocessed the 5' RACE reads and stores each CDR3 protein as one record, lacking DNA. The record lists about 450,000 distinct CDR3 sequences, of which the ten most abundant hold 7.3%. The sequenced sample consisted of blood T cells: a sorted CD56 or NKG2C T cell subset, CD4+ or CD8+ T cells, or bulk PBMC T cells (not recorded which). The receptor set was obtained from a woman aged 18 to 75 in good health.

CDR3 residues: CASRLTGATSYEQYF. The gene calls are TRBV28 and TRBJ2-7; checking the TCRdb D call of TRBD1 is not possible without DNA. This CDR3 comprises 15 residues. CDR1 and CDR2 from the germline V gene are MDHEN and SYDVKM.

The chain employs TRBV4-3 and TRBJ2-7; TCRdb's D gene call, TRBD1, goes unchecked for lack of DNA. From germline, CDR1 is LGHNA and CDR2 YSLEER. CDR3 length: 15 amino acids. CDR3 residues: CASSQDPLSKDEQYF.

The J gene is TRBJ1-2, the V gene TRBV12-3 or TRBV12-4; the D call from TCRdb, TRBD1, cannot be confirmed without DNA. CDR3 size: 13 residues. The CDR3 loop is CASSSTTRGGYTF.

V and J are TRBV28 and TRBJ2-7. Germline V gene data show CDR1 as MDHEN and CDR2 as SYDVKM. The CDR3 has 15 residues. The CDR3 loop is CASSFSPRISYEQYF. Based on the CDR3 plus reference TRBV28 and TRBJ2-7, the full variable domain is DVKVTQSSRYLVKRTGEKVFLECVQDMDHENMFWYRQDPGLGLRLIYFSYDVKMKEKGDIPEGYSVSREKKERFSLILESASTNQTSMYLCASSFSPRISYEQYFGPGTRLTVT.